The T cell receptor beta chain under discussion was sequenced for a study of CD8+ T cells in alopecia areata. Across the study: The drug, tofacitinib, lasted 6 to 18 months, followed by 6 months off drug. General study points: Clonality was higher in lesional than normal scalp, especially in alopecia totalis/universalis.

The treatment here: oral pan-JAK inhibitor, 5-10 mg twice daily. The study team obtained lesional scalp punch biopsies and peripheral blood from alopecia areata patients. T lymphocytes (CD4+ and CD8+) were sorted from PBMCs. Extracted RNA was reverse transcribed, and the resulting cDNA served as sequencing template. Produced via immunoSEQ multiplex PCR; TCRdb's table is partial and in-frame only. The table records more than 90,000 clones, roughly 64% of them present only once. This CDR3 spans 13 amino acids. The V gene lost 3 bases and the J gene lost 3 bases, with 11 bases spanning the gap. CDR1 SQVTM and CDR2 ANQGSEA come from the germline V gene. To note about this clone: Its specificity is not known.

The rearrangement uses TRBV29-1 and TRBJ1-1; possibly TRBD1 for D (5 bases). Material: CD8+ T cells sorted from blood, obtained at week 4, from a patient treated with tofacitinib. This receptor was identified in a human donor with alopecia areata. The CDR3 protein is CSVDAGQYTEAFF. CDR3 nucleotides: TGCAGCGTTGACGCAGGACAATACACTGAAGCTTTCTTT. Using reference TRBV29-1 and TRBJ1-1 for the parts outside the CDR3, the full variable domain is SAVISQKPSRDICQRGTSLTIQCQVDSQVTMMFWYRQQPGQSLTLIATANQGSEATYESGFVIDKFPISRPNLTFSTLTVSNMSPEDSSIYLCSVDAGQYTEAFFGQGTRLTVV.